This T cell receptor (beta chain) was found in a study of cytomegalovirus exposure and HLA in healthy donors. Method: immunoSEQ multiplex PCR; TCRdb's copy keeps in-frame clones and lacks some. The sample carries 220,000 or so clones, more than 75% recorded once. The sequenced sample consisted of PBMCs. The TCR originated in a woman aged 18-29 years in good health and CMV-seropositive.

CDR3 region: CASSVVWSGRSVGEQFF. Written as DNA, the CDR3 is TGTGCCAGCAGCGTAGTGTGGAGCGGGAGAAGTGTGGGTGAGCAGTTCTTC. The J gene is TRBJ2-1, the V gene TRBV9; 8 bases line up with TRBD2. CDR3 size: 17 residues. Germline V CDR1 and CDR2: SGDLS, YYNGEE. The V segment lost 0 bases and the J segment 9 bases; nucleotides outside the gene matches: 14.